The sequence of this T cell receptor beta chain was determined in a study of PD-1 blockade in classical Hodgkin lymphoma. Study-level background: Nivolumab was administered to patients intravenously at 3 mg/kg every 2 weeks. Regarding the study as a whole: Significant TCR diversity gains by C4D1 occurred in CD4+ but not CD8+ cells. Exclusion removed patients who began nivolumab under 1 year after ASCT. Newly diagnosed patients reportedly trailed healthy donors in baseline TCR diversity.

Concerning this clone: The antigen is unknown.

Clones were sequenced by immunoSEQ multiplex PCR, and TCRdb holds only the in-frame ones, with some missing. The table lists some 90,000 clones, around 80% of them singletons. V was clipped by 8 bases and J by 0 bases, with 6 bases between them. The CDR3 length is 12 residues. The germline V gene encodes CDR1 SGHTA and CDR2 FQGNSA. Indicated time point: cycle 4 day 1 (C4D1), after more than five weeks of nivolumab. Relapses following autologous stem cell transplantation were seen in all patients, with brentuximab vedotin exposure varying. The rearrangement links TRBV7-2 to TRBJ2-3; no clear D gene. The sequencing used peripheral blood mononuclear cells (PBMCs), collected before the fourth cycle of nivolumab. The sequence derives from a human donor with classical Hodgkin lymphoma. The DNA of the CDR3 is TGTGCCAGCTCAAGAAGCACAGATACGCAGTATTTT. Its translation is CASSRSTDTQYF.